This TCR beta chain was found in a study of T cells in Graves' hyperthyroidism and ophthalmopathy. General study findings and limits: A model built on 13 V-J features separated ophthalmopathy from stable hyperthyroidism.

Amplified regions were TCR beta CDR3 sequences from RNA transcripts. Using the HTBI primer set, a first-round RT-PCR was run on the TCR CDR3. Each CDR3 protein is one row after TCRdb ran MiXCR on the multiplex PCR reads. The sample contains about 250,000 distinct CDR3 sequences, roughly 22% of which appear only once. Details on this clonotype: Its target is unknown.

The germline gives CDR1 SGHTA, CDR2 FQGTGA. CDR3 length: 15 amino acids. V lost 5 bases, J lost 3 bases, and 8 bases stayed unmatched. Clinical symptoms, serum thyroxine and TRAb, thyroid ultrasound and orbital computed tomography were used for the diagnoses. The sequenced material came from blood. The chain recombines TRBV7-3 with TRBJ2-7; 9 nucleotides match TRBD2. The clonotype comes from a man aged 30 to 45 with Graves' ophthalmopathy. The CDR3: CASSPSGTSYYEQYF. Written as DNA, the CDR3 is TGTGCCAGCAGCCCCTCCGGGACTAGCTACTACGAGCAGTACTTC.